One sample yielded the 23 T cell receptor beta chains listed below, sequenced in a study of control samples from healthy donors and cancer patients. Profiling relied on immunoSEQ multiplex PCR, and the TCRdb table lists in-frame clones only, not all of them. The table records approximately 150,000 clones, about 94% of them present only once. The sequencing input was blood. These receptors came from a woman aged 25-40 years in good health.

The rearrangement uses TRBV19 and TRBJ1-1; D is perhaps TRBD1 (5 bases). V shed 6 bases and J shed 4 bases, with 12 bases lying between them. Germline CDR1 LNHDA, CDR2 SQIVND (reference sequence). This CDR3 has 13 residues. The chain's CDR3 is CASRYQGLTEAFF. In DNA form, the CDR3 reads TGTGCCAGTAGGTACCAGGGTCTCACTGAAGCTTTCTTT.

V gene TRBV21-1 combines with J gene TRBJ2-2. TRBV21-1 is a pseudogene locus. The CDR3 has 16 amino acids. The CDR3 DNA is TGTGCCAGCAGTACCATTCTAGGGCACAACACCGGGGAGCTGTTTTTT. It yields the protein CASSTILGHNTGELFF.

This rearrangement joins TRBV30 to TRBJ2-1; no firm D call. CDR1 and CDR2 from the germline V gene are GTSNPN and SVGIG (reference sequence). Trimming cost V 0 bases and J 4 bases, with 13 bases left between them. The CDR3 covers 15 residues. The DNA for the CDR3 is TGTGCCTGGAGTGTACTGGCGTTAAATTACAATGAGCAGTTCTTC. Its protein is CAWSVLALNYNEQFF.

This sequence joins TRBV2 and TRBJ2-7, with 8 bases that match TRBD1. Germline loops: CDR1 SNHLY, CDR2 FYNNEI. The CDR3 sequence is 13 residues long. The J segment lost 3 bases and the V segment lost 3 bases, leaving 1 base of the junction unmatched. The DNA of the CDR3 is TGTGCCAGCAGTGAGGACAGGGACTACGAGCAGTACTTC. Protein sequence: CASSEDRDYEQYF.

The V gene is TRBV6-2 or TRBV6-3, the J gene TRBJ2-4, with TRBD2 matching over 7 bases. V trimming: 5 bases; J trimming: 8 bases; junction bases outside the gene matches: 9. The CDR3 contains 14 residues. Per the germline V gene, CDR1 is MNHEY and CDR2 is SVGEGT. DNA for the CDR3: TGTGCCAGCAGTCTAACCGGGACTAAGGACATTCAGTACTTC. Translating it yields CASSLTGTKDIQYF.

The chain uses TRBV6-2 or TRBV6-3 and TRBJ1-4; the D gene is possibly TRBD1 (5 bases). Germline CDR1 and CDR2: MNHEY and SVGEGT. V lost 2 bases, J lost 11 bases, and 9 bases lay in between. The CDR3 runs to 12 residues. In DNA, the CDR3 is TGTGCCAGCAGTTACGAGGGGCAGAAACTGTTTTTT. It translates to CASSYEGQKLFF.

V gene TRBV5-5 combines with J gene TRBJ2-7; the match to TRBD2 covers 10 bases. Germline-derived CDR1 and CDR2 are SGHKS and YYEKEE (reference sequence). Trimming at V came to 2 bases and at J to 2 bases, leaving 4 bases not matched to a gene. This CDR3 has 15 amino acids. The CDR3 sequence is CASSLGLAGAYEQYF. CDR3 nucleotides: TGTGCCAGCAGCTTAGGGCTAGCGGGAGCCTACGAGCAGTACTTC.

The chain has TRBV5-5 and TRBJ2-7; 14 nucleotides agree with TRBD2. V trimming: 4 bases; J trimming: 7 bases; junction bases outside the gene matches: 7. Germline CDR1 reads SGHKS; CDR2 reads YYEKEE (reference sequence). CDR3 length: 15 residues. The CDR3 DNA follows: TGTGCCAGCAGCCCCAAGGGACTAGCGGGAGAAGAGCAGTACTTC. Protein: CASSPKGLAGEEQYF.

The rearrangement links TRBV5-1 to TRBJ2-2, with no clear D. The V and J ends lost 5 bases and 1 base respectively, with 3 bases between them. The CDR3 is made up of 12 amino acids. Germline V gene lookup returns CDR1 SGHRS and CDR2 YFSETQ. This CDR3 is CASSKNTGELFF. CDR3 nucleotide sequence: TGCGCCAGCAGTAAGAACACCGGGGAGCTGTTTTTT.

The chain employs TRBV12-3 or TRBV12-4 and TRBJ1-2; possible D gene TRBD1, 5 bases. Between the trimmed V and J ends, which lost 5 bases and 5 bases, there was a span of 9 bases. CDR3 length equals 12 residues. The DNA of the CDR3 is TGTGCCAGCAGTATTACAGGATATGGCTACACCTTC. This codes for CASSITGYGYTF.

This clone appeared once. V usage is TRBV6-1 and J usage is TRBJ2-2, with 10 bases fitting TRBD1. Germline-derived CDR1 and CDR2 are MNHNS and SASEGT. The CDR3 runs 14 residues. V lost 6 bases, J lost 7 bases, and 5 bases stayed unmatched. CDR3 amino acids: CASRQTGGHGELFF. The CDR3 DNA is TGTGCCAGCAGGCAGACAGGGGGCCACGGGGAGCTGTTTTTT.

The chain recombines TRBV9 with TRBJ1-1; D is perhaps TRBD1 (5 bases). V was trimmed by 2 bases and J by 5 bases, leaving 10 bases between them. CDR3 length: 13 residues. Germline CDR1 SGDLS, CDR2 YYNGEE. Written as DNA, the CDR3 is TGTGCCAGCAGCGTGGCAGGGAGAACTGAAGCTTTCTTT. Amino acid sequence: CASSVAGRTEAFF. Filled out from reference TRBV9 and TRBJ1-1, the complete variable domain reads DSGVTQTPKHLITATGQRVTLRCSPRSGDLSVYWYQQSLDQGLQFLIQYYNGEERAKGNILERFSAQQFPDLHSELNLSSLELGDSALYFCASSVAGRTEAFFGQGTRLTVV.

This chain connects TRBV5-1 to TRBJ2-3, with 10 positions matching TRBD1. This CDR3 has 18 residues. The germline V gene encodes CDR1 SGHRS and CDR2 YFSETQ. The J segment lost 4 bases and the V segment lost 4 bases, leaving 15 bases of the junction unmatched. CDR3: CASSLSFPGQGRPDTQYF. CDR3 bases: TGCGCCAGCAGCCTATCATTTCCGGGACAGGGGCGCCCAGATACGCAGTATTTT. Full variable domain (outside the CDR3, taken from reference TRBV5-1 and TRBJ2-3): KAGVTQTPRYLIKTRGQQVTLSCSPISGHRSVSWYQQTPGQGLQFLFEYFSETQRNKGNFPGRFSGRQFSNSRSEMNVSTLELGDSALYLCASSLSFPGQGRPDTQYFGPGTRLTVL.

The CDR3 nucleotides are TGTGCCAGCAGTTTAAGTTCGGGGGGGTACAGTCGGCAGACCCAGTACTTC. Its protein is CASSLSSGGYSRQTQYF. This chain uses TRBV28 with TRBJ2-5; 8 bases are a match to TRBD2. The length of the CDR3 is 17 residues. V lost 2 bases to trimming and J lost 6 bases; unmatched junction nucleotides: 14. Germline lookup yields CDR1 MDHEN and CDR2 SYDVKM.

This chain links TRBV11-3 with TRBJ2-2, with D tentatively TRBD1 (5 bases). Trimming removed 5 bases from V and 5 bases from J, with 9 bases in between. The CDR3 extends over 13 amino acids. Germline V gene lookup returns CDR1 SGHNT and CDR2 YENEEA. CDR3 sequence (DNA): TGTGCCAGCAGCGCCAGGGTAACCGGGGAGCTGTTTTTT. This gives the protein CASSARVTGELFF.

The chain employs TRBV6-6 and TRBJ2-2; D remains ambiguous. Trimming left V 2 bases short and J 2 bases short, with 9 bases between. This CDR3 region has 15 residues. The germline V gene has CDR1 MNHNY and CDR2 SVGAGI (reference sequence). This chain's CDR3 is CASSYIRINTGELFF. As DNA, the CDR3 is TGTGCCAGCAGTTACATAAGGATCAACACCGGGGAGCTGTTTTTT.

This CDR3 reads CSVESGLGGQVVQPQHF. The CDR3 DNA sequence: TGCAGCGTCGAGAGCGGGCTAGGGGGTCAAGTGGTACAGCCCCAGCATTTT. J is TRBJ1-5 and V is TRBV29-1, with D tentatively TRBD1 (6 bases). The CDR3 runs 17 residues. Germline V gene lookup returns CDR1 SQVTM and CDR2 ANQGSEA. Deletions cut 6 bases from V and 7 bases from J, with 28 bases between.

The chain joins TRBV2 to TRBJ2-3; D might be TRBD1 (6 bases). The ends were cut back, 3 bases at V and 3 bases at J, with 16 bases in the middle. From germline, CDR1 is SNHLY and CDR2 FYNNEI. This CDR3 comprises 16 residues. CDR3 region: CASSEGAGPSTDTQYF. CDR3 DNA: TGTGCCAGCAGTGAGGGGGCGGGCCCTTCGACAGATACGCAGTATTTT. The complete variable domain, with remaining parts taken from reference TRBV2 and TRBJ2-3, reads EPEVTQTPSHQVTQMGQEVILRCVPISNHLYFYWYRQILGQKVEFLVSFYNNEISEKSEIFDDQFSVERPDGSNFTLKIRSTKLEDSAMYFCASSEGAGPSTDTQYFGPGTRLTVL.

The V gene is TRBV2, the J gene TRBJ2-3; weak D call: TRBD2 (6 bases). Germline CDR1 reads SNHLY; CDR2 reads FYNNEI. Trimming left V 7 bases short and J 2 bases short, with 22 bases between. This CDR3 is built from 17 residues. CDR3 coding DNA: TGTGCCAGCACTCTTCCGGGAGTCCCCTTACACACAGATACGCAGTATTTT. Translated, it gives CASTLPGVPLHTDTQYF.

The CDR3 DNA reads as TGTGCCAGCAGCTTAGGGGTCGGGGGGAGTTTCTCCTACGAGCAGTACTTC. It specifies CASSLGVGGSFSYEQYF. The V and J genes are TRBV11-2 and TRBJ2-7, with 7 bases identical to TRBD2. CDR1 is SGHAT and CDR2 is FQNNGV in the germline V gene. J was trimmed by 0 bases and V by 1 base; bases with no gene match: 9. This CDR3 has 17 residues.

CDR3 bases: TGCGCCAGCAGCCAAGAAAGGCAGTTGAACACTGAAGCTTTCTTT. Protein sequence: CASSQERQLNTEAFF. The V gene is TRBV4-1, the J gene TRBJ1-1; D gene unclear. The germline CDR1 and CDR2 sequences are MGHRA and YSYEKL. The CDR3 totals 15 residues. V shed 0 bases and J shed 0 bases, with 8 bases lying between them.

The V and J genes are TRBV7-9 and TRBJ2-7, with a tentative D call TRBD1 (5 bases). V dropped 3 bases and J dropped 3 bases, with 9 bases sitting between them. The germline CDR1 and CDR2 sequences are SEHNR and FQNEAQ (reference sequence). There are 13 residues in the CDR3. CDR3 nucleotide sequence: TGTGCCAGCAGCTTTGGCAGGGACTACGAGCAGTACTTC. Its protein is CASSFGRDYEQYF.

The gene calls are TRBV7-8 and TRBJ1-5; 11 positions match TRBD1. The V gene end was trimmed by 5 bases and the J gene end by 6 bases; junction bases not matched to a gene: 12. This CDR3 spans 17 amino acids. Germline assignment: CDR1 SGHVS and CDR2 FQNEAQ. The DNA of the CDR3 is TGTGCCAGCAGCCGATCATCCGGGACAGGGGGTGGTCAGCCCCAGCATTTT. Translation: CASSRSSGTGGGQPQHF.